This T cell receptor (beta chain) emerged from a study of T cells expressing NK-cell markers. Study-level information: Sequenced donors, eight in total, included seven who were HCMV-seropositive and one who was seronegative. Study conclusions and caveats: The dominant NKG2C+ clonotypes represented about 1.0-7.5% of CD8+ T cells in several donors.

TCRdb re-analyzed the 5' RACE reads; it lists each CDR3 protein once, without DNA. This table lists 400,000 or so distinct CDR3 sequences. A note on this clonotype: Its antigen is undetermined.

Sequences were obtained from blood T cells: a sorted CD56 or NKG2C T cell subset, CD4+ or CD8+ T cells, or bulk PBMC T cells (not recorded which). This receptor was taken from a woman between 50 and 59 years old in good health.

The CDR3: CASSDRTSGRTGANVLTF. The chain recombines TRBV25-1 with TRBJ2-6; TCRdb proposes TRBD2, but this gene call is untestable without DNA. The germline V gene has CDR1 MGHDK and CDR2 SYGVNS. The CDR3 extends over 18 amino acids.